This entry features one TCR beta chain sequence. Authors' processing steps: Scientists estimated how many nucleated cells there were by amplifying reference gene primers. Some clones are missing from TCRdb's copy, which holds only in-frame ones; the method was immunoSEQ multiplex PCR. V, J and clone size are taken as reported in that table, and D and trimming were inferred from the DNA itself. Of 300,000 to 350,000 clones listed, around 90% are singletons. The data were taken from a study of blood T cell repertoires in COVID-19. Cohorts were based on clinical histories the participants reported. This clonotype was obtained from a woman aged 18-35 years with acute COVID-19. The sequencing input was PBMCs or T cells enriched from blood (not recorded which).

The CDR3 region is CASSNQGALREQYF. CDR3 nucleotide sequence: TGTGCCAGTAGTAACCAGGGGGCCTTGCGGGAGCAGTACTTC. The rearrangement joins TRBV19 to TRBJ2-7, with 8 bases lining up with TRBD1. CDR1 and CDR2 (germline): LNHDA, SQIVND (reference sequence). CDR3 length equals 14 residues. After removal of 4 bases from V and 7 bases from J, the junction contained 9 bases not matched to a gene.